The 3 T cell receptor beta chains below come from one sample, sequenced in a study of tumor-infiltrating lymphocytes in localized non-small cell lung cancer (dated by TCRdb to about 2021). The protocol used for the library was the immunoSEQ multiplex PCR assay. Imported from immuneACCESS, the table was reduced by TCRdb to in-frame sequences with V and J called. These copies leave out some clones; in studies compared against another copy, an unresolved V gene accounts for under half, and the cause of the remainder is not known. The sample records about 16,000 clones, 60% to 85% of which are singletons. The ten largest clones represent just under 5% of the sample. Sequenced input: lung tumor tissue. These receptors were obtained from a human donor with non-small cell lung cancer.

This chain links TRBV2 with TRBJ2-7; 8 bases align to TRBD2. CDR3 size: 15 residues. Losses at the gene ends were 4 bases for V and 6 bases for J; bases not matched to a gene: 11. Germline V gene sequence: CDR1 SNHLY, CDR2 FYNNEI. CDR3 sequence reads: CASSAAGAPNGEQYF. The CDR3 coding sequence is TGTGCCAGCAGTGCAGCGGGGGCCCCTAACGGCGAGCAGTACTTC.

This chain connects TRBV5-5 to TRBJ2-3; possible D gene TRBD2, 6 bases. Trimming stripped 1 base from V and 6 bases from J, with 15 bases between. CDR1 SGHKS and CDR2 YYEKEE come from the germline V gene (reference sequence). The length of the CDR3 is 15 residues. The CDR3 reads CASSLYDRGFDTQYF. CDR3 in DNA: TGTGCCAGCAGCTTGTACGATCGGGGGTTTGATACGCAGTATTTT.

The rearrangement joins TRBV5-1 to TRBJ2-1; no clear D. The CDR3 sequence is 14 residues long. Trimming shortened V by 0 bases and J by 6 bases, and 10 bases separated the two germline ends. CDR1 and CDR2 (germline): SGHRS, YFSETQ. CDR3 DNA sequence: TGCGCCAGCAGCTTGGATCGGCTTTTCAATGAGCAGTTCTTC. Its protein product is CASSLDRLFNEQFF.